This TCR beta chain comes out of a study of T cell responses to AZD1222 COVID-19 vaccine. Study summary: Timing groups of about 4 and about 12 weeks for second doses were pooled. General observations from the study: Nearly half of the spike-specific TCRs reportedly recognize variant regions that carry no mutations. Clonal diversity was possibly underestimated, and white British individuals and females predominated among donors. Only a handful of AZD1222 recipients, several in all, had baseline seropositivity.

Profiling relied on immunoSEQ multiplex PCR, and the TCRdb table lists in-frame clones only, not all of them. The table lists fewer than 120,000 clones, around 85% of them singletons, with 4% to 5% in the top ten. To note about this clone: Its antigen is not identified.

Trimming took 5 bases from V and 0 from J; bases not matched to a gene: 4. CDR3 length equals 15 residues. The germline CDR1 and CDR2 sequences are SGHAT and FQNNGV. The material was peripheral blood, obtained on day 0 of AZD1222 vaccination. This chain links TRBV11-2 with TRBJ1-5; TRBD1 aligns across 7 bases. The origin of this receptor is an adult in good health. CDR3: CASSLGTVSNQPQHF. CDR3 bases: TGTGCCAGCAGCCTCGGGACAGTTAGCAATCAGCCCCAGCATTTT. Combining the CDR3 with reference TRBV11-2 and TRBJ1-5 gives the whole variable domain EAGVAQSPRYKIIEKRQSVAFWCNPISGHATLYWYQQILGQGPKLLIQFQNNGVVDDSQLPKDRFSAERLKGVDSTLKIQPAKLEDSAVYLCASSLGTVSNQPQHFGDGTRLSIL.